The clone carrying this TCR beta chain was counted between two and nine times. The antigen remains undetermined. PCR was performed using 60 Vbeta and 13 Jbeta primers. Clones were read by immunoSEQ multiplex PCR, and TCRdb kept only the in-frame ones, dropping some. The table lists some 130,000 clones, approximately 80% of them singletons. The sample belongs to a study of cytomegalovirus exposure and HLA in healthy donors. Study-level background: An early release of data contained about 85 million unique TCRs, which came from HLA-typed donors.

General study points: Sequencing likely caused a cluster of highly shared sequence variants.

Germline lookup yields CDR1 MGHDK and CDR2 SYGVNS. CDR3 size: 15 residues. The trim removed 4 bases at V and 3 bases at J, leaving 9 bases unmatched. Sequenced input: PBMCs. This receptor was identified in a man younger than 40 in good health and CMV-seronegative. The chain recombines TRBV25-1 with TRBJ2-7; TRBD2 matches 7 bases. The CDR3 is CASSGGGTILYEQYF. CDR3 nucleotide sequence: TGTGCCAGCAGTGGGGGAGGGACGATACTCTACGAGCAGTACTTC.